The 24 T cell receptor beta chains presented below share a single source sample, sequenced in a study of cytomegalovirus exposure and HLA in healthy donors. Primers included in the PCR were 60 Vbeta and 13 Jbeta primers. Profiling relied on immunoSEQ multiplex PCR, and the TCRdb table lists in-frame clones only, not all of them. The table lists 150,000 to 200,000 clones, around 77% of them singletons. Source material: PBMCs. These receptors all stem from a middle-aged woman in good health and CMV-seronegative.

The rearrangement links TRBV23-1 to TRBJ2-7, with D tentatively TRBD1 (5 bases). TRBV23-1 belongs to the ORF category, with a function that is uncertain. The CDR3 is 13 residues long. V was pared by 2 bases and J by 1 base, with 6 bases between. The CDR3 bases are TGCGCCAGCAGTCAACCAGGGTCCTACGAGCAGTACTTC. It translates to CASSQPGSYEQYF.

The chain employs TRBV7-2 and TRBJ2-1, with 10 nucleotides matching TRBD2. The CDR3 has 15 residues. From germline, CDR1 is SGHTA and CDR2 FQGNSA. J lost 13 bases, V lost 2 bases, and 11 bases had no gene match. CDR3 DNA: TGTGCCAGCAGCTTATTATTCGACAGCGGGAGGGCCCAGTTCTTC. Amino acids: CASSLLFDSGRAQFF.

The rearrangement uses TRBV7-9 and TRBJ2-5; a possible D gene is TRBD1 (6 bases). Germline V gives CDR1 SEHNR, CDR2 FQNEAQ (reference sequence). Deletions cut 1 base from V and 4 bases from J, with 10 bases between. This CDR3 has 14 amino acids. The CDR3 loop is CASSLEQGGETQYF. The CDR3 DNA sequence: TGTGCCAGCAGCTTAGAACAGGGTGGAGAGACCCAGTACTTC.

This chain connects TRBV25-1 to TRBJ1-1, with no clear D. Germline CDR1 reads MGHDK; CDR2 reads SYGVNS. The CDR3 length is 13 residues. Trimming pared 1 base from V and 3 bases from J, leaving 6 bases between. The CDR3: CASSESADTEAFF. The DNA for the CDR3 is TGTGCCAGCAGTGAATCTGCGGACACTGAAGCTTTCTTT.

This clone was seen a few times. V and J are TRBV27 and TRBJ1-2, with 8 nucleotides matching TRBD1. The CDR3 loop spans 16 amino acids. Germline lookup yields CDR1 MNHEY and CDR2 SMNVEV (reference sequence). V dropped 5 bases and J dropped 3; count of bases not matched to a gene: 11. The CDR3 nucleotides read TGTGCCAGCAGTCCACAGGGGACAGGACAATACTATGGCTACACCTTC. This codes for CASSPQGTGQYYGYTF.

The chain links TRBV18 to TRBJ2-3; 7 bases are a match to TRBD2. Germline V gene data show CDR1 as KGHSH and CDR2 as LQKENI. V was clipped by 0 bases and J by 2 bases; unmatched bases: 2. CDR3 length equals 15 residues. The CDR3 nucleotides read TGTGCCAGCTCACCACCCCAGCGGGACACAGATACGCAGTATTTT. This translates into CASSPPQRDTDTQYF.

This clone has only a few counts. The chain uses TRBV20-1 and TRBJ2-7; D is uncertain. The V and J ends lost 5 bases and 0 bases respectively, with 5 bases between them. CDR3 length: 11 residues. From germline, CDR1 is DFQATT and CDR2 SNEGSKA (reference sequence). The CDR3 DNA reads as TGCAGTGCTTACAGCTCCTACGAGCAGTACTTC. Translation gives CSAYSSYEQYF.

This chain connects TRBV7-6 to TRBJ2-3, with D possibly matching TRBD2 (6 bases). The ends were cut back, 1 base at V and 3 bases at J, with 11 bases in the middle. This CDR3 spans 15 amino acids. Germline loops: CDR1 SGHVS, CDR2 FNYEAQ. CDR3 residues: CASSLDGSRTDTQYF. CDR3 DNA sequence: TGTGCCAGCAGCTTAGACGGGAGCAGGACAGATACGCAGTATTTT.

The chain couples TRBV5-4 to TRBJ2-5; D remains ambiguous. Germline V gives CDR1 SGHNT, CDR2 YYREEE (reference sequence). V lost 2 bases, J lost 1 base, and 6 bases lay in between. CDR3 length equals 13 residues. CDR3 coding DNA: TGTGCCAGCAGCTTACCGGGCCAAGAGACCCAGTACTTC. Encoded protein: CASSLPGQETQYF.

The J gene is TRBJ2-7, the V gene TRBV28; 9 bases match TRBD1. J gave up 2 bases and V 6 bases, and 8 bases lay outside the gene matches. Germline V gene data show CDR1 as MDHEN and CDR2 as SYDVKM. The CDR3 extends over 15 amino acids. DNA of the CDR3: TGTGCCAGCAGACCCCGGGACAGGGATACCTACGAGCAGTACTTC. This sequence encodes CASRPRDRDTYEQYF.

The chain couples TRBV30 to TRBJ2-3; TRBD2 might be the D (5 bases). The germline V gene has CDR1 GTSNPN and CDR2 SVGIG (reference sequence). The CDR3 is made up of 14 amino acids. Trimming stripped 0 bases from V and 4 bases from J, with 11 bases between. CDR3 sequence (DNA): TGTGCCTGGAGTGTTCGCCCGGGGTCAGATACGCAGTATTTT. Encoded protein: CAWSVRPGSDTQYF.

The genes are TRBV19 and TRBJ1-1, with TRBD1 matching over 7 bases. CDR3 length: 13 amino acids. J gave up 5 bases and V 6 bases, and 6 bases lay outside the gene matches. The germline CDR1 and CDR2 sequences are LNHDA and SQIVND (reference sequence). The DNA for the CDR3 is TGTGCCAGTAGGGCAGGGGGAAATACTGAAGCTTTCTTT. It translates to CASRAGGNTEAFF.

CDR3 in DNA: TGTGCCAGCGAGGGTCGGGCTAGCGGGATCACAGATACGCAGTATTTT. It translates to CASEGRASGITDTQYF. The rearrangement uses TRBV28 and TRBJ2-3; TRBD2 matches at 9 bases. The CDR3 runs 16 residues. The J segment lost 2 bases and the V segment lost 8 bases, leaving 11 bases of the junction unmatched. Germline assignment: CDR1 MDHEN and CDR2 SYDVKM. Complete variable domain (other parts from reference TRBV28 and TRBJ2-3): DVKVTQSSRYLVKRTGEKVFLECVQDMDHENMFWYRQDPGLGLRLIYFSYDVKMKEKGDIPEGYSVSREKKERFSLILESASTNQTSMYLCASEGRASGITDTQYFGPGTRLTVL.

The rearrangement links TRBV27 to TRBJ2-7, with TRBD2 matching over 9 bases. Germline V gene data show CDR1 as MNHEY and CDR2 as SMNVEV (reference sequence). The CDR3 loop spans 14 amino acids. With V trimmed by 2 bases and J by 6 bases, 5 bases remained unmatched. The CDR3 DNA is TGTGCCAGCAGTTTAAGCAGCGGGAGGTCCGAGCAGTACTTC. This sequence encodes CASSLSSGRSEQYF.

V gene TRBV28 combines with J gene TRBJ1-3; weak D call: TRBD1 (5 bases). Looked up from germline, CDR1 is MDHEN and CDR2 is SYDVKM. The CDR3 spans 15 residues. Trimming pared 2 bases from V and 2 bases from J, leaving 10 bases between. CDR3 DNA: TGTGCCAGCAGTTTAGTAGGGGAAGCTGGAAACACCATATATTTT. Translating gives CASSLVGEAGNTIYF.

The rearrangement uses TRBV7-2 and TRBJ2-7; 7 bases line up with TRBD2. V lost 3 bases, J lost 0 bases, and 8 bases stayed unmatched. This CDR3 is built from 16 residues. Germline loops: CDR1 SGHTA, CDR2 FQGNSA. DNA of the CDR3: TGTGCCAGCAGCTTTCCTCTAGCGGCCAGCTCCTACGAGCAGTACTTC. It encodes CASSFPLAASSYEQYF.

The chain is built from TRBV27 and TRBJ1-1, with 8 bases lining up with TRBD1. The CDR3 spans 14 residues. The germline V gene has CDR1 MNHEY and CDR2 SMNVEV (reference sequence). Trimming removed 8 bases from V and 5 bases from J; junction bases left unmatched: 10. In nucleotides, the CDR3 is TGTGCCAGCGCCTTTAAACAGGGGGGGACTGAAGCTTTCTTT. Translated, it gives CASAFKQGGTEAFF.

The chain employs TRBV5-1 and TRBJ2-5; 8 positions match TRBD2. This CDR3 spans 15 amino acids. CDR1 is SGHRS and CDR2 is YFSETQ in the germline V gene. Trimming took 0 bases from V and 3 from J; bases not matched to a gene: 4. The CDR3 region has the DNA TGCGCCAGCAGCTTGGCCGGGGGGGGAGAAGAGACCCAGTACTTC. It translates to CASSLAGGGEETQYF.

Comment on this clone: The identical CDR3 is also encoded by other nucleotide sequences in the sample. The chain joins TRBV5-1 to TRBJ2-5, with D possibly TRBD1 on 5 matching bases. This CDR3 spans 13 amino acids. V lost 0 bases, J lost 4 bases, and 7 bases lay in between. Germline V lookup: CDR1 SGHRS, CDR2 YFSETQ. CDR3 sequence reads: CASSLGQGETQYF. As DNA, the CDR3 is TGCGCCAGCAGCTTGGGGCAGGGAGAGACCCAGTACTTC.

The chain employs TRBV28 and TRBJ1-2; 7 bases line up with TRBD1. This CDR3 region has 16 residues. CDR1 and CDR2 (germline): MDHEN, SYDVKM. The junction had 14 bases not matched to a gene; V was cut back by 6 bases and J by 4 bases. CDR3 region: CASSWGLTGAGYGYTF. The CDR3, as DNA: TGTGCCAGCAGCTGGGGACTCACAGGGGCGGGCTATGGCTACACCTTC.

The CDR3 coding sequence is TGTGCCAGCAGCCCAACTAGCGGGACCGGGAATGAGCAGTTCTTC. Protein product: CASSPTSGTGNEQFF. The chain combines TRBV11-2 with TRBJ2-1, with TRBD2 identical over 10 bases. The CDR3 is 15 amino acids. Germline CDR1 and CDR2: SGHAT and FQNNGV. V lost 5 bases to trimming and J lost 7 bases; unmatched junction nucleotides: 8.

There are a few counts of this clone. The chain carries TRBV9 and TRBJ2-2; TRBD2 agrees at 13 bases. The CDR3 is 18 residues long. Germline-derived CDR1 and CDR2 are SGDLS and YYNGEE. The V gene end was trimmed by 4 bases and the J gene end by 3 bases; junction bases not matched to a gene: 9. CDR3 residues: CASSPRGGLAGHTGELFF. DNA for the CDR3: TGTGCCAGCAGCCCGAGGGGGGGACTAGCGGGACACACCGGGGAGCTGTTTTTT.

For the CDR3, the DNA is TGTGCCACCAGCAGAGATCCTAGCGGGAGTAAGAGCGGGGAGCTGTTTTTT. This gives the protein CATSRDPSGSKSGELFF. The rearrangement uses TRBV15 and TRBJ2-2, with 10 nucleotides matching TRBD2. The CDR3 has 17 amino acids. Germline-derived CDR1 and CDR2 are LNHNV and YYDKDF (reference sequence). J gave up 7 bases and V 0 bases, and 8 bases lay outside the gene matches.

The V and J genes are TRBV5-4 and TRBJ2-3; 13 bases line up with TRBD2. Germline values: CDR1 SGHNT, CDR2 YYREEE (reference sequence). J gave up 4 bases and V 3 bases, and 5 bases lay outside the gene matches. The CDR3 runs 16 residues. As DNA, the CDR3 is TGTGCCAGCAGCTCCACTAGCGGGAGGGCCTCAGATACGCAGTATTTT. Translating gives CASSSTSGRASDTQYF.